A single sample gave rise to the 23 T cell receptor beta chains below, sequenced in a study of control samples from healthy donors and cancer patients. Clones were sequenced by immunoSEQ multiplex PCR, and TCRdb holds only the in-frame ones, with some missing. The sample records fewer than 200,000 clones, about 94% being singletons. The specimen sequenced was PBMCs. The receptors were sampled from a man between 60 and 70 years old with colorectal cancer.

DNA for the CDR3: TGTGCCTGGAGTGTATACGGTGGCAATCAGCCCCAGCATTTT. It specifies CAWSVYGGNQPQHF. The chain links TRBV30 to TRBJ1-5; D is unclear. The CDR3 length is 14 residues. The germline V gene encodes CDR1 GTSNPN and CDR2 SVGIG (reference sequence). V was cut by 0 bases and J by 2 bases, with 8 bases left in between.

The CDR3 DNA reads TGTGCCAGCAGTAAGGACAGGGAGACGAACTATGGCTACACCTTC. Protein product: CASSKDRETNYGYTF. The chain employs TRBV7-9 and TRBJ1-2; 8 bases fit TRBD1. The ends lost 6 bases at V and 2 bases at J; junction bases unmatched: 8. Germline V gene lookup returns CDR1 SEHNR and CDR2 FQNEAQ (reference sequence). CDR3 length: 15 amino acids.

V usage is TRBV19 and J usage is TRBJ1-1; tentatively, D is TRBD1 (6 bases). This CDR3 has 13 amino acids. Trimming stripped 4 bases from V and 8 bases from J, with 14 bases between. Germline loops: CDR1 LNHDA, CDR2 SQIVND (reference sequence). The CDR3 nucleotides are TGTGCCAGTAGTACCTGGGGGCGGACCGAAGCTTTCTTT. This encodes CASSTWGRTEAFF. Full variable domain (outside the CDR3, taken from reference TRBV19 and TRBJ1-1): DGGITQSPKYLFRKEGQNVTLSCEQNLNHDAMYWYRQDPGQGLRLIYYSQIVNDFQKGDIAEGYSVSREKKESFPLTVTSAQKNPTAFYLCASSTWGRTEAFFGQGTRLTVV.

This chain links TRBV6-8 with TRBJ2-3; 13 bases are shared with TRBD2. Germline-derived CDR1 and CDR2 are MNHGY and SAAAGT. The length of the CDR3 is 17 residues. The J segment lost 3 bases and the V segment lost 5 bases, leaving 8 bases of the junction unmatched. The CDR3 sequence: CASSAGTSGDGTDTQYF. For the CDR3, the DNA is TGTGCCAGCAGTGCCGGGACTAGCGGGGATGGGACAGATACGCAGTATTTT.

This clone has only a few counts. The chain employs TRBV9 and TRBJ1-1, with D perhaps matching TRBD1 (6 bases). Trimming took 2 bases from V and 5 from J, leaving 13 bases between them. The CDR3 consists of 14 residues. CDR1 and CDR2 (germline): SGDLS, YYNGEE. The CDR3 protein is CASSVLTGGTEAFF. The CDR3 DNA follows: TGTGCCAGCAGCGTCCTGACAGGTGGAACTGAAGCTTTCTTT.

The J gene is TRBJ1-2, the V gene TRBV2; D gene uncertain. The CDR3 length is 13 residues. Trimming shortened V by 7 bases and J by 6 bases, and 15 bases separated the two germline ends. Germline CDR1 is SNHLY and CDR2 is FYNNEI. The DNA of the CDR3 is TGTGCCAGCAAGGGCAGGCGGCTAGATGGCTACACCTTC. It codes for CASKGRRLDGYTF.

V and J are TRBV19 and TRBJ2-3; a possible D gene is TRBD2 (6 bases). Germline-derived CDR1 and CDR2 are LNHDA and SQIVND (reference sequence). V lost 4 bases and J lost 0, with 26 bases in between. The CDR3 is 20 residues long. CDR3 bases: TGTGCCAGTAGTACCTCAATGTTAGCGGCCGGGTCTACTAGCACAGATACGCAGTATTTT. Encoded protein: CASSTSMLAAGSTSTDTQYF.

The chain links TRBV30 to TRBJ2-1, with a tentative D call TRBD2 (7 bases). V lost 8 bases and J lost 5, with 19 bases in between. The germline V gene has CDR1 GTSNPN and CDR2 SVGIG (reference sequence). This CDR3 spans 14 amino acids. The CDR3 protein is CAGGSGIINNEQFF. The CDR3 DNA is TGTGCCGGGGGCAGCGGGATAATTAACAATGAGCAGTTCTTC. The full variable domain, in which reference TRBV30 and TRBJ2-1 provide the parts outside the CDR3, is SQTIHQWPATLVQPVGSPLSLECTVEGTSNPNLYWYRQAAGRGLQLLFYSVGIGQISSEVPQNLSASRPQDRQFILSSKKLLLSDSGFYLCAGGSGIINNEQFFGPGTRLTVL.

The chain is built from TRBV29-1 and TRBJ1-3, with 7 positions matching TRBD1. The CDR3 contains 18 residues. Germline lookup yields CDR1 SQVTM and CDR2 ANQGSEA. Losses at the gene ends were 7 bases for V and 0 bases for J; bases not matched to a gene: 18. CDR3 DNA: TGCAGCGCCCTGTCCTCCTCGACAGGGCTTAGCTCTGGAAACACCATATATTTT. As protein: CSALSSSTGLSSGNTIYF.

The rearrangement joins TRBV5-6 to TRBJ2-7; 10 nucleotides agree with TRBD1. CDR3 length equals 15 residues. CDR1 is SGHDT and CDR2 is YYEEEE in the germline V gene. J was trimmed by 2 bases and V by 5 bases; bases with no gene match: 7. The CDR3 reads CASRGTGVGTYEQYF. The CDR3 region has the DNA TGTGCCAGCAGGGGGACAGGGGTAGGAACCTACGAGCAGTACTTC.

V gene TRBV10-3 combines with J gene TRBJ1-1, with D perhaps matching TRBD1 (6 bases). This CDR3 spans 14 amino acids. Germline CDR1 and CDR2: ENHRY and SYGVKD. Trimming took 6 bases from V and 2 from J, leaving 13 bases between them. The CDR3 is CAISAGTLNTEAFF. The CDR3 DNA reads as TGTGCCATCAGCGCCGGGACACTTAACACTGAAGCTTTCTTT.

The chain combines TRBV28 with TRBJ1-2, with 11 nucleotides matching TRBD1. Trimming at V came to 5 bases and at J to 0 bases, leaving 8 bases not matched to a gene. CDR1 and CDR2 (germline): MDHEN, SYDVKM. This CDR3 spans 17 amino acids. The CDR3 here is CASSPGTGGTSNYGYTF. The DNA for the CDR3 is TGTGCCAGCAGTCCCGGGACAGGGGGAACTTCTAACTATGGCTACACCTTC.

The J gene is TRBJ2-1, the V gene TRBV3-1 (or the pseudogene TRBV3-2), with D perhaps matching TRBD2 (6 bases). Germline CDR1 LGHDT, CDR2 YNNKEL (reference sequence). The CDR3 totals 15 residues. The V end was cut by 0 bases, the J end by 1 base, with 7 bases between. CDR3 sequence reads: CASSQDSGSYNEQFF. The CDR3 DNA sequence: TGTGCCAGCAGCCAAGATAGCGGTTCCTACAATGAGCAGTTCTTC.

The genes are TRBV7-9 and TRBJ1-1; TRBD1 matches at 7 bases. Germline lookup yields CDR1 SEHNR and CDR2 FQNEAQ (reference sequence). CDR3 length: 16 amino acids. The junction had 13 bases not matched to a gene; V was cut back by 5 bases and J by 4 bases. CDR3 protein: CASSASGTDYFTEAFF. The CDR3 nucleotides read TGTGCCAGCAGCGCCTCCGGGACAGACTATTTCACTGAAGCTTTCTTT.

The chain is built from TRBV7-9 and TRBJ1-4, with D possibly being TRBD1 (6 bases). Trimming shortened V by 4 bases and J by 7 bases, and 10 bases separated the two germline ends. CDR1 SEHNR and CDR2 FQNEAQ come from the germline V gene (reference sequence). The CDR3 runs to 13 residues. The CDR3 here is CASSSVGGEKLFF. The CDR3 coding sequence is TGTGCCAGCAGCTCGGTAGGGGGTGAAAAACTGTTTTTT.

This CDR3 reads CASSITAYPPNTEAFF. The CDR3 DNA reads as TGTGCCAGTAGTATTACCGCTTATCCGCCGAACACTGAAGCTTTCTTT. The V gene is TRBV19, the J gene TRBJ1-1; no definite D call. Germline V gene lookup returns CDR1 LNHDA and CDR2 SQIVND (reference sequence). V was clipped by 3 bases and J by 1 base, with 15 bases between them. The CDR3 is 16 residues long.

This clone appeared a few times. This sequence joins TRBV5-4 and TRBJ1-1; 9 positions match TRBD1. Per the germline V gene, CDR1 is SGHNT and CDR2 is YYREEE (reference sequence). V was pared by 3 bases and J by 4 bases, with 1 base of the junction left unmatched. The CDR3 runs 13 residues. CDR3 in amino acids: CASSSTGGTEAFF. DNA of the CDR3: TGTGCCAGCAGCTCGACAGGGGGCACTGAAGCTTTCTTT.

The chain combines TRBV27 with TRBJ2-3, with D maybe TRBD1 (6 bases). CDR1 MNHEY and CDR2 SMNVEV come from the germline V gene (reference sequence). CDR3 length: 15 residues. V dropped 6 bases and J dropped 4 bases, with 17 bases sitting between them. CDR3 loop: CASRFYTGKADTQYF. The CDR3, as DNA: TGTGCCAGCAGGTTTTACACAGGGAAGGCAGATACGCAGTATTTT.

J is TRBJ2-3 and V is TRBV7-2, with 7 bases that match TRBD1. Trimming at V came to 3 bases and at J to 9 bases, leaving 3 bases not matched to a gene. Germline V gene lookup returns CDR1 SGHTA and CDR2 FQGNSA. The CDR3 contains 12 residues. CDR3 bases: TGTGCCAGCAGCTTGACAGGGAAGACGCAGTATTTT. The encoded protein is CASSLTGKTQYF.

The CDR3 DNA sequence: TGCAGCGTTGAAAATGAGCAGTTCTTC. Protein product: CSVENEQFF. V and J are TRBV29-1 and TRBJ2-1; unclear D gene. The CDR3 is 9 residues long. Deletions cut 2 bases from V and 7 bases from J, with 0 bases between. The germline V gene encodes CDR1 SQVTM and CDR2 ANQGSEA.

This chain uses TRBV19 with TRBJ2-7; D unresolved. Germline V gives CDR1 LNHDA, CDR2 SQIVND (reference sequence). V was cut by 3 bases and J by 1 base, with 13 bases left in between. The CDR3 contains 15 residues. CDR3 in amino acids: CASSIGLVGSYEQYF. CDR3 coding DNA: TGTGCCAGTAGTATTGGCCTCGTTGGATCCTACGAGCAGTACTTC.

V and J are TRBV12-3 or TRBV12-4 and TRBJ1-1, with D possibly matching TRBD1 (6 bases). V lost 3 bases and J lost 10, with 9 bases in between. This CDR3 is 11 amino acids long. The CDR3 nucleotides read TGTGCCAGCAGTTTTGTGGGGGCAGCTTTCTTT. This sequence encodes CASSFVGAAFF.

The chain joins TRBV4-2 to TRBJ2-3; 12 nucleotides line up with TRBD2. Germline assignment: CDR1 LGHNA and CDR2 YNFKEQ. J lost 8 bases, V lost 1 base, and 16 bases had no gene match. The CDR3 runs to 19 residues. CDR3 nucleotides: TGTGCCAGCAGCCAAGGGCCTCTAGCGGGGGGGCCTAGCCGCGGTACGCAGTATTTT. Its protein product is CASSQGPLAGGPSRGTQYF.